This T cell receptor (beta chain) was sequenced for a study of PD-1 blockade in mismatch repair-deficient tumors. Some clones are missing from TCRdb's copy, which holds only in-frame ones; the method was immunoSEQ multiplex PCR. Of about 100,000 clones listed, about 79% are singletons. The germline V gene has CDR1 MNHEY and CDR2 SMNVEV (reference sequence). This CDR3 has 13 amino acids. V lost 5 bases to trimming and J lost 7 bases, with 14 bases between them. This chain connects TRBV27 to TRBJ1-2; D is unclear. The sequencing used peripheral blood, collected about eight months after starting pembrolizumab. The clonotype originates from an adult with mismatch repair-deficient cancer. CDR3 sequence (DNA): TGTGCCAGCAGTGAGGTCCCATCTCGTGGCTACACCTTC. The encoded protein is CASSEVPSRGYTF.